Following are 9 T cell receptor beta chains from one sample sequenced in a study of OX40 agonist ivuxolimab in advanced cancers. Assay: immunoSEQ multiplex PCR; the TCRdb copy retains only in-frame clones and omits some. The sample consists of about 59,000 clones, 85% of them appearing once. The source material was CD4+ or CD8+ T cells sorted from blood, sampled in a trial of the OX40 agonist ivuxolimab. Every receptor here comes from an adult with an advanced solid tumor such as melanoma, head and neck, liver or kidney cancer.

V gene TRBV4-1 combines with J gene TRBJ2-7, with 10 bases matching TRBD2. The germline gives CDR1 MGHRA, CDR2 YSYEKL. Unmatched junction bases numbered 5, after V lost 1 base and J lost 5 bases. The CDR3 consists of 15 residues. CDR3: CASSQVGLADDEQYF. DNA for the CDR3: TGCGCCAGCAGCCAAGTCGGACTAGCGGACGACGAGCAGTACTTC.

This chain connects TRBV4-1 to TRBJ2-1, with 9 bases that match TRBD1. The CDR3 is made up of 15 amino acids. V lost 2 bases and J lost 8; bases outside the gene matches: 7. Per the germline V gene, CDR1 is MGHRA and CDR2 is YSYEKL. This CDR3 reads CASSQQQGAVYEQFF. As DNA, the CDR3 is TGCGCCAGCAGCCAACAACAGGGGGCCGTGTATGAGCAGTTCTTC.

The chain carries TRBV28 and TRBJ1-6; 7 bases line up with TRBD1. Looked up from germline, CDR1 is MDHEN and CDR2 is SYDVKM. Losses at the gene ends were 7 bases for V and 8 bases for J; bases not matched to a gene: 11. CDR3 length: 15 amino acids. DNA for the CDR3: TGTGCCAGCATCTCGCCACAGGGGATAGATTCACCCCTCCACTTT. This codes for CASISPQGIDSPLHF. Filled out from reference TRBV28 and TRBJ1-6, the complete variable domain reads DVKVTQSSRYLVKRTGEKVFLECVQDMDHENMFWYRQDPGLGLRLIYFSYDVKMKEKGDIPEGYSVSREKKERFSLILESASTNQTSMYLCASISPQGIDSPLHFGNGTRLTVT.

The chain combines TRBV5-1 with TRBJ2-2; 8 nucleotides agree with TRBD1. Per germline, CDR1 SGHRS and CDR2 YFSETQ. CDR3 length: 16 amino acids. V gave up 6 bases and J gave up 1 base; unmatched junction bases: 8. As DNA, the CDR3 is TGCGCCAGCACCTACTCCGGGACAGGGAACACCGGGGAGCTGTTTTTT. This sequence encodes CASTYSGTGNTGELFF.

The rearrangement joins TRBV2 to TRBJ1-3; no clear D gene. The V end lost 6 bases, the J end lost 0 bases, and 12 bases lay between the germline ends. In germline, CDR1 is SNHLY, CDR2 FYNNEI. The CDR3 is 15 residues long. The CDR3 reads CASRLDWGSGNTIYF. Here the CDR3 DNA reads TGTGCCAGCAGACTTGACTGGGGCTCTGGAAACACCATATATTTT.

The chain recombines TRBV5-1 with TRBJ2-7, with D perhaps given as TRBD1 or TRBD2 (6 bases each). V lost 4 bases, J lost 0 bases, and 11 bases lay in between. The CDR3 length is 14 residues. CDR1 and CDR2 from the germline V gene are SGHRS and YFSETQ. The CDR3 DNA is TGCGCCAGCAGCCAAGGGGGGTACTCCTACGAGCAGTACTTC. Amino acids: CASSQGGYSYEQYF.

J is TRBJ1-1 and V is TRBV5-1, with 9 nucleotides matching TRBD1. Germline V gene sequence: CDR1 SGHRS, CDR2 YFSETQ. Trimming took 4 bases from V and 1 from J; bases not matched to a gene: 2. This CDR3 contains 14 residues. The CDR3 loop is CASSTGQGNTEAFF. Here the CDR3 DNA reads TGCGCCAGCAGCACGGGACAGGGGAACACTGAAGCTTTCTTT.

The genes are TRBV14 and TRBJ2-2, with 7 bases fitting TRBD1. The V and J ends lost 3 bases and 0 bases, in that order; junction bases with no gene match: 10. This CDR3 has 18 residues. Germline V gene sequence: CDR1 SGHDN, CDR2 FVKESK. CDR3 amino acids: CASSQTRGDSTNTGELFF. The CDR3 DNA follows: TGTGCCAGCAGCCAGACGCGTGGGGACAGCACGAACACCGGGGAGCTGTTTTTT.

This chain joins TRBV9 and TRBJ2-5, with TRBD2 matching over 13 bases. Looked up from germline, CDR1 is SGDLS and CDR2 is YYNGEE. V dropped 4 bases and J dropped 4; count of bases not matched to a gene: 7. The CDR3 is 16 amino acids. The CDR3 region has the DNA TGTGCCAGCAGCTACGGACTAGCGGGAGAACGAGAGACCCAGTACTTC. Translating gives CASSYGLAGERETQYF.